This T cell receptor beta chain was identified in a study of T cells in Graves' hyperthyroidism and ophthalmopathy. Clinical symptoms, serum thyroxine and TRAb, thyroid ultrasound and orbital computed tomography together formed the diagnostic basis. This clonotype was seen many times. The antigen remains undetermined. Per germline, CDR1 SEHNR and CDR2 FQNEAQ (reference sequence). The ends lost 5 bases at V and 1 base at J; junction bases unmatched: 8. The CDR3 has 15 residues. Amplification targeted TCR beta CDR3 regions from RNA transcripts. The study used the HTBI primer set for a first-round RT-PCR of the TCR CDR3. MiXCR, applied by TCRdb to the multiplex PCR reads, yields one record per CDR3 protein. The table shows about 400,000 distinct CDR3 sequences, with about 16% occurring only once. Study-wide results and caveats: In validation, the model predicted ophthalmopathy. These predictions came a median about 6.2 months before onset. A model built on 13 V-J features separated ophthalmopathy from stable hyperthyroidism.

This sequence was found in a woman aged 55-75 years with Graves' ophthalmopathy. This chain joins TRBV7-9 and TRBJ2-7; 7 positions agree with TRBD1. Sequenced material: blood. The CDR3 DNA is TGTGCCAGCAGCCCCCCCACAGGGGTATCCTACGAGCAGTACTTC. Protein: CASSPPTGVSYEQYF.